Sequencing of this TCR beta chain was carried out in a study of response to subunit inactivated influenza vaccine. Points from the study as a whole: Authors suggested each seasonal influenza vaccination recruits few new T cells.

MiXCR was run by TCRdb on the RT-PCR reads, yielding one entry per CDR3 protein. This repertoire shows 650,000 to 700,000 distinct CDR3 sequences, approximately 14% found once; its top ten account for roughly 11%. Germline trimming cut 2 bases from V and 2 bases from J; bases unmatched to any gene: 10. The CDR3 totals 18 residues. Per germline, CDR1 ENHRY and CDR2 SYGVKD. This clonotype was recorded a few times. Its antigen remains unidentified. The sequenced sample was PBMCs from blood, obtained approximately 12 days after vaccination. V usage is TRBV10-3 and J usage is TRBJ2-1, with 9 bases that match TRBD2. This sequence originates from a man aged 50 or older who received an inactivated influenza vaccine. Here the CDR3 reads CAISEGGLRLAAYNEQFF. The DNA of the CDR3 is TGTGCCATCAGTGAGGGGGGTTTGAGACTAGCGGCCTACAATGAGCAGTTCTTC.